Each of the 27 T cell receptor beta chains below was sequenced from the same sample in a study of T cell repertoires in cytomegalovirus infection. What these receptors recognize is not known. One entry per CDR3 protein, called by TCRdb with MiXCR from the reads. The sample holds approximately 110,000 distinct CDR3 sequences, about 33% seen once. Sequenced here: CD8+ T cells from cultured PBMCs, sampled from culture after CMV antigen stimulation. Every receptor here comes from a human donor in good health (CMV status not recorded). Some clones in this sample may be carry-over from other donors' samples.

V and J are TRBV27 and TRBJ2-2; D unresolved. The germline gives CDR1 MNHEY, CDR2 SMNVEV (reference sequence). This CDR3 is 13 amino acids long. The V end lost 3 bases, the J end lost 5 bases, and 7 bases lay between the germline ends. The CDR3 reads CASSLVWTGELFF. CDR3 in DNA: TGTGCCAGCAGTTTGGTCTGGACCGGGGAGCTGTTTTTT.

The chain links TRBV20-1 to TRBJ1-1, with a weak D call TRBD1 (6 bases). The CDR3 covers 15 residues. Germline V gene lookup returns CDR1 DFQATT and CDR2 SNEGSKA (reference sequence). Trimming removed 1 base from V and 1 base from J, with 13 bases in between. The CDR3 sequence: CSARGWRGGNTEAFF. CDR3 nucleotide sequence: TGCAGTGCTAGAGGATGGAGGGGGGGGAACACTGAAGCTTTCTTT.

Points on this clonotype: A junction end diverges from the germline sequence, so it may reflect a read error. The chain is built from TRBV4-1 and TRBJ2-1; a weak D match, TRBD1 (6 bases). This CDR3 has 11 amino acids. Germline V CDR1 and CDR2: MGHRA, YSYEKL. The CDR3 loop is CASSQGLVQFF. In DNA, the CDR3 is TGTGCCAGCAGCCAGGGGTTAGTGCAGTTCTTC.

In its sample, this clonotype was seen many times. The chain has TRBV24-1 and TRBJ1-5; a possible D gene is TRBD1 (5 bases). Deletions cut 5 bases from V and 4 bases from J, with 14 bases between. The CDR3 totals 15 residues. Germline CDR1 and CDR2: KGHDR and SFDVKD. CDR3 amino acids: CATSGPTGDNQPQHF. CDR3 sequence (DNA): TGTGCCACCAGTGGTCCAACAGGTGATAATCAGCCCCAGCATTTT.

J is TRBJ2-7 and V is TRBV28; 9 bases line up with TRBD1. Germline values: CDR1 MDHEN, CDR2 SYDVKM. The length of the CDR3 is 16 residues. The ends lost 5 bases at V and 1 base at J; junction bases unmatched: 9. In DNA form, the CDR3 reads TGTGCCAGCAGTCTCGGCCCGGGACAGGGATCCTACGAGCAGTACTTC. Amino acid sequence: CASSLGPGQGSYEQYF.

This chain uses TRBV19 with TRBJ1-1; D is unclear. This CDR3 contains 13 residues. Trimming cost V 6 bases and J 0 bases, with 8 bases left between them. Germline values: CDR1 LNHDA, CDR2 SQIVND (reference sequence). The CDR3 DNA follows: TGTGCCAGTAGAGGAGGAGTGAACACTGAAGCTTTCTTT. Protein: CASRGGVNTEAFF.

This clonotype turned up a few times. The V gene is TRBV19, the J gene TRBJ2-7; TRBD1 is a possible D gene (6 bases). Germline CDR1 reads LNHDA; CDR2 reads SQIVND (reference sequence). The CDR3 has 13 amino acids. Trimming removed 5 bases from V and 5 bases from J, with 13 bases in between. CDR3 residues: CASSSTGKDEQYF. DNA of the CDR3: TGTGCCAGTAGTTCCACAGGGAAGGACGAGCAGTACTTC.

There are a few counts of this clonotype. This rearrangement joins TRBV2 to TRBJ1-1; D is unclear. This CDR3 has 15 residues. The germline V and J ends were trimmed by 0 bases and 5 bases, with 13 bases remaining between them. Per germline, CDR1 SNHLY and CDR2 FYNNEI. CDR3 amino acids: CASSEARGFVTEAFF. The CDR3 nucleotides read TGTGCCAGCAGTGAAGCACGTGGATTTGTAACTGAAGCTTTCTTT.

This clonotype has just a few counts. This chain links TRBV6-5 with TRBJ2-7; tentatively, D is TRBD1 (6 bases). The CDR3 loop spans 14 amino acids. The ends were cut back, 8 bases at V and 4 bases at J, with 18 bases in the middle. Germline values: CDR1 MNHEY, CDR2 SVGAGI. CDR3: CASGGTVVRYEQYF. CDR3 in DNA: TGTGCCAGCGGGGGCACCGTGGTTAGGTACGAGCAGTACTTC.

The J gene is TRBJ2-3, the V gene TRBV6-2 or TRBV6-3; tentatively, D is TRBD1 or TRBD2 (6 bases each). Germline assignment: CDR1 MNHEY and CDR2 SVGEGT. V lost 8 bases and J 1 base, leaving 16 bases between the germline ends. This CDR3 contains 15 residues. The CDR3 here is CASERSRGGTDTQYF. CDR3 bases: TGTGCCAGCGAAAGGTCTAGGGGGGGCACAGATACGCAGTATTTT.

This sequence joins TRBV18 and TRBJ1-1, with 9 bases fitting TRBD1. Germline lookup yields CDR1 KGHSH and CDR2 LQKENI. The CDR3 covers 15 residues. J was trimmed by 1 base and V by 0 bases; bases with no gene match: 0. DNA of the CDR3: TGTGCCAGCTCACCACCGGACAGGGGGAACACTGAAGCTTTCTTT. As protein: CASSPPDRGNTEAFF.

This clonotype was seen more than once but under ten times. The chain employs TRBV6-1 and TRBJ1-4; 7 positions match TRBD1. Germline V lookup: CDR1 MNHNS, CDR2 SASEGT. The CDR3 spans 13 residues. J gave up 13 bases and V 6 bases, and 11 bases lay outside the gene matches. CDR3 DNA sequence: TGTGCCAGCAGCGCCGGGACAGAAGCTGGACTGTTTTTT. It codes for CASSAGTEAGLFF.

The chain uses TRBV12-3 or TRBV12-4 and TRBJ2-7; D not certain. Trimming cost V 3 bases and J 5 bases, with 11 bases left between them. CDR3 length: 13 amino acids. The CDR3 protein is CASSLLRSDEQYF. For the CDR3, the DNA is TGTGCCAGCAGTTTGCTACGATCGGACGAGCAGTACTTC.

The CDR3 DNA reads as TGTGCCAGCAGGGCTACGATGGACAGGGTTAATGGCAAAAACATTCAGTACTTC. Its protein is CASRATMDRVNGKNIQYF. The chain has TRBV2 and TRBJ2-4, with 8 bases lining up with TRBD1. This CDR3 has 18 amino acids. Germline-derived CDR1 and CDR2 are SNHLY and FYNNEI. With V trimmed by 6 bases and J by 3 bases, 16 bases remained unmatched.

The genes are TRBV7-6 and TRBJ2-6, with 9 bases identical to TRBD1. The germline V gene has CDR1 SGHVS and CDR2 FNYEAQ. V lost 5 bases and J lost 3; bases outside the gene matches: 20. The CDR3 has 21 amino acids. CDR3 DNA sequence: TGTGCCAGCAGCCCCACGAACCCGCTGGACAGGGGATGGGATGGGGCCAACGTCCTGACTTTC. It translates to CASSPTNPLDRGWDGANVLTF.

This clonotype occurred a few times. The chain recombines TRBV12-3 or TRBV12-4 with TRBJ1-1, with D perhaps matching TRBD1 (5 bases). The CDR3 sequence is 14 residues long. V lost 6 bases, J lost 4 bases, and 15 bases lay in between. The chain's CDR3 is CASSPRGYRTEAFF. The CDR3 region has the DNA TGTGCCAGCAGCCCAAGGGGTTACCGCACTGAAGCTTTCTTT.

This clonotype was recorded a few times. The genes are TRBV7-9 and TRBJ1-1; a weak D match, TRBD1 (6 bases). The CDR3 has 12 amino acids. Per germline, CDR1 SEHNR and CDR2 FQNEAQ (reference sequence). Trimming took 4 bases from V and 6 from J, leaving 9 bases between them. CDR3 loop: CASSSGGAEAFF. DNA of the CDR3: TGTGCCAGCAGCTCCGGGGGCGCTGAAGCTTTCTTT.

This clonotype turned up a few times. This chain links TRBV7-6 with TRBJ2-2; tentative D call: TRBD2 (5 bases). The V end was cut by 10 bases, the J end by 6 bases, with 12 bases between. CDR1 and CDR2 from the germline V gene are SGHVS and FNYEAQ. There are 12 residues in the CDR3. The CDR3 here is CATGIGSGELFF. The DNA of the CDR3 is TGTGCCACGGGGATAGGGTCCGGGGAGCTGTTTTTT.

The rearrangement links TRBV6-2 or TRBV6-3 to TRBJ1-1; weak D call: TRBD1 (5 bases). There are 13 residues in the CDR3. CDR1 MNHEY and CDR2 SVGEGT come from the germline V gene. Trimming took 7 bases from V and 0 from J, leaving 9 bases between them. This chain's CDR3 is CASTGGMNTEAFF. In DNA, the CDR3 is TGTGCCAGCACCGGGGGGATGAACACTGAAGCTTTCTTT.

V usage is TRBV4-3 and J usage is TRBJ1-6; the D is unclear. This CDR3 is built from 13 residues. Trimming pared 0 bases from V and 10 bases from J, leaving 7 bases between. Germline V CDR1 and CDR2: LGHNA, YSLEER. The CDR3 bases are TGCGCCAGCAGCCAAGAGACCGGCTCACCCCTCCACTTT. Translation gives CASSQETGSPLHF.

This clonotype was counted a few times. The chain combines TRBV7-9 with TRBJ1-4, with 7 bases lining up with TRBD1. Trimming cost V 4 bases and J 2 bases; bases outside gene matches: 10. Germline-derived CDR1 and CDR2 are SEHNR and FQNEAQ (reference sequence). This CDR3 region has 17 residues. The CDR3 reads CASSSSRQGSTNEKLFF. CDR3 DNA sequence: TGTGCCAGCAGCTCCTCCCGACAGGGTTCGACTAATGAAAAACTGTTTTTT.

This clonotype was detected only a few times. The chain uses TRBV4-3 and TRBJ1-1, with TRBD1 identical over 12 bases. V lost 6 bases and J lost 5; bases outside the gene matches: 10. This CDR3 has 16 residues. The germline V gene has CDR1 LGHNA and CDR2 YSLEER. Written as DNA, the CDR3 is TGCGCCAGCAGTCCGGGACAGGGGGCAGATTCGACTGAAGCTTTCTTT. Translation gives CASSPGQGADSTEAFF.

This clonotype has a handful of counts. The V gene is TRBV19, the J gene TRBJ2-3, with D unresolved. There are 11 residues in the CDR3. Germline lookup yields CDR1 LNHDA and CDR2 SQIVND (reference sequence). V shed 9 bases and J shed 0 bases, with 4 bases lying between them. CDR3 bases: TGTGCCAGCTATAGCACAGATACGCAGTATTTT. Protein sequence: CASYSTDTQYF.

This clonotype appeared once. The gene calls are TRBV19 and TRBJ2-2; D is unclear. This CDR3 has 17 residues. V was pared by 1 base and J by 4 bases, with 16 bases between. Germline assignment: CDR1 LNHDA and CDR2 SQIVND (reference sequence). The CDR3 DNA reads TGTGCCAGTAGTATAGTCTGGGCCGATCTCCGCACCGGGGAGCTGTTTTTT. Its translation is CASSIVWADLRTGELFF. Full variable domain (outside the CDR3, taken from reference TRBV19 and TRBJ2-2): DGGITQSPKYLFRKEGQNVTLSCEQNLNHDAMYWYRQDPGQGLRLIYYSQIVNDFQKGDIAEGYSVSREKKESFPLTVTSAQKNPTAFYLCASSIVWADLRTGELFFGEGSRLTVL.

The V call is TRBV12-5, the J call TRBJ1-1, with a tentative D call TRBD1 (6 bases). V lost 3 bases, J lost 5 bases, and 19 bases lay in between. From germline, CDR1 is LGHNT and CDR2 FRNRAP. There are 16 residues in the CDR3. The chain's CDR3 is CASGFRQANAKTEAFF. In DNA form, the CDR3 reads TGTGCTAGTGGTTTTAGACAGGCTAATGCGAAGACTGAAGCTTTCTTT.

This clonotype has just a few counts. The chain links TRBV6-2 or TRBV6-3 to TRBJ1-1; unclear D gene. The CDR3 has 12 residues. V was pared by 8 bases and J by 1 base, with 8 bases between. The germline CDR1 and CDR2 sequences are MNHEY and SVGEGT. This CDR3 reads CASGWGNTEAFF. CDR3 nucleotide sequence: TGTGCCAGCGGATGGGGGAACACTGAAGCTTTCTTT.

This clonotype was seen a few times. The chain is built from TRBV4-1 and TRBJ2-7; tentative D call: TRBD2 (6 bases). CDR3 size: 15 residues. Germline CDR1 is MGHRA and CDR2 is YSYEKL. Trimming took 3 bases from V and 7 from J, leaving 19 bases between them. The CDR3 is CASSHPGTSLWEQYF. In DNA, the CDR3 is TGCGCCAGCAGCCATCCCGGGACTTCCTTGTGGGAGCAGTACTTC.